Only one count was recorded for the clone carrying this TCR beta chain. Participants reported their clinical history, and cohort assignment relied on those reports. Donors in Cohort 3 counted as recovered after two negative PCRs, clearance, or symptom resolution. The data were taken from a study of blood T cell repertoires in COVID-19. On the study more broadly: Sources were T cells, B-cell-depleted T cells, or PBMCs; the material itself was cDNA or gDNA.

Original handling: Counts of nucleated cells, estimated from reference gene primer amplification, were obtained. Libraries were prepared by immunoSEQ multiplex PCR; TCRdb keeps only in-frame clonotypes and omits some of them. D and trimming come from the DNA, and the V and J calls and clone size come from that table. The sample has over 200,000 clones; about 85% are singletons. Germline V CDR1 and CDR2: SEHNR, FQNEAQ (reference sequence). The CDR3 spans 13 residues. Trimming took 6 bases from V and 6 from J; bases not matched to a gene: 5. The material sequenced was PBMCs or T cells enriched from blood (not recorded which). The sequence derives from a man aged 40-49 years who had recovered from COVID-19. The V call is TRBV7-9, the J call TRBJ1-1, with 9 positions matching TRBD1. CDR3 region: CASREGQGSEAFF. CDR3 DNA sequence: TGTGCCAGCAGGGAGGGACAGGGCTCTGAAGCTTTCTTT.